The present TCR beta chain was sequenced within a study of monozygotic twins with inflammatory bowel disease. Findings of the study overall: Clonotypes shared with others were fewer in IBD patients than in healthy twins, especially with disease activity.

CDR3 length: 14 residues. Germline CDR1 reads MNHNS; CDR2 reads SASEGT. Turning to this clonotype: Its specificity is not known.

Total RNA, at 3,000 to 4,500 ng, went into every TCR library. TCRdb reanalyzed the 5' RACE reads, giving one entry per CDR3 protein sequence and no DNA. Recorded for this sample: 110,000 to 150,000 distinct CDR3 sequences. Sequencing was carried out using blood. The V and J genes are TRBV6-1 and TRBJ1-6. This TCR was recovered from a human donor with ulcerative colitis or Crohn's disease, or a healthy co-twin of an affected twin (not recorded which). CDR3 protein: CASSERRVNSPLHF.